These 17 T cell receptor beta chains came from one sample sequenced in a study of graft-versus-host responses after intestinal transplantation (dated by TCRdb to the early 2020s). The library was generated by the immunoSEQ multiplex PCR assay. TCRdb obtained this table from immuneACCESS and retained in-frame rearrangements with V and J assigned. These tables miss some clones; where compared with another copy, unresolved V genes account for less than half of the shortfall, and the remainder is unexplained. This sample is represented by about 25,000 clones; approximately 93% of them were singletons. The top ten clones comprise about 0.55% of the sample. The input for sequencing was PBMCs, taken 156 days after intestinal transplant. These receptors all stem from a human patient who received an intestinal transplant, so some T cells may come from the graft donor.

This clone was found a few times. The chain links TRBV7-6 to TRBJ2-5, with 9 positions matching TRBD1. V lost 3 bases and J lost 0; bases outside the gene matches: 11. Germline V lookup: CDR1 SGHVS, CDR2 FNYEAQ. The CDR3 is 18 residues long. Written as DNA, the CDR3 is TGTGCCAGCAGCTTTTGGACAGGGGTCCCTATGTACCAAGAGACCCAGTACTTC. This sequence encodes CASSFWTGVPMYQETQYF.

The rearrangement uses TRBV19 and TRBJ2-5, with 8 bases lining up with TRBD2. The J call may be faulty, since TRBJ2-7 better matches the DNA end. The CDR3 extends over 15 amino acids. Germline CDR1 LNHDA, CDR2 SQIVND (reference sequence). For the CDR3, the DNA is TGTGCCAGTAGTATTGGGGCGGGGGGAACCTACGAGCAGTACTTC. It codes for CASSIGAGGTYEQYF.

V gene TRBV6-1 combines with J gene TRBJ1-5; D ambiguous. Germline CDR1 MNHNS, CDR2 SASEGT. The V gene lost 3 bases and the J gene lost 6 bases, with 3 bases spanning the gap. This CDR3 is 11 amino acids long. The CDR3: CASSEFQPQHF. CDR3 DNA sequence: TGTGCCAGCAGTGAGTTTCAGCCCCAGCATTTT.

The CDR3 DNA sequence: TGTGCCAGCAGTAGACAGGGGCATGAAAAACTGTTTTTT. Protein product: CASSRQGHEKLFF. V is TRBV27 and J is TRBJ1-4; 8 bases map to TRBD1. The CDR3 length is 13 residues. Germline lookup yields CDR1 MNHEY and CDR2 SMNVEV (reference sequence). V was clipped by 5 bases and J by 6 bases; unmatched bases: 2. Together with reference TRBV27 and TRBJ1-4, the CDR3 gives the full variable domain: EAQVTQNPRYLITVTGKKLTVTCSQNMNHEYMSWYRQDPGLGLRQIYYSMNVEVTDKGDVPEGYKVSRKEKRNFPLILESPSPNQTSLYFCASSRQGHEKLFFGSGTQLSVL.

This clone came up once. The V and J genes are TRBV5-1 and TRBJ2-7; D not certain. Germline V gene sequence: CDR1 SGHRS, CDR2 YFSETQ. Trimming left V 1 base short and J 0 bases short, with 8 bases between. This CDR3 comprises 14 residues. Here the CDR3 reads CASSLWQDSYEQYF. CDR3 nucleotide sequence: TGCGCCAGCAGCTTGTGGCAGGACTCCTACGAGCAGTACTTC.

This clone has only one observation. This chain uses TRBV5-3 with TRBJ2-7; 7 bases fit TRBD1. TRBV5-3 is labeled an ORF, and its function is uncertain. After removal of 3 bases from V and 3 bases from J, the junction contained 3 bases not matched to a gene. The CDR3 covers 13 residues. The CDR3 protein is CARSWDSDYEQYF. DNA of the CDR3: TGTGCCAGAAGCTGGGACAGCGACTACGAGCAGTACTTC.

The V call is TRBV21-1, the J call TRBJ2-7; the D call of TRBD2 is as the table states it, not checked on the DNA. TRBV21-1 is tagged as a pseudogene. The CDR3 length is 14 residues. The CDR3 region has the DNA TGTGCCAGCAGCAAAGGGAGGGAAAGCACAGAGCAGTACTTC. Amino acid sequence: CASSKGRESTEQYF.

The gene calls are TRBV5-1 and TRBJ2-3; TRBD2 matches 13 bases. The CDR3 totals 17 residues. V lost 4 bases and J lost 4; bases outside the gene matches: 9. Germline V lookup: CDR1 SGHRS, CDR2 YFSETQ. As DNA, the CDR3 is TGCGCCAGCAGCCACTACCTACTAGCGGGAGGGGCAGATACGCAGTATTTT. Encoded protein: CASSHYLLAGGADTQYF.

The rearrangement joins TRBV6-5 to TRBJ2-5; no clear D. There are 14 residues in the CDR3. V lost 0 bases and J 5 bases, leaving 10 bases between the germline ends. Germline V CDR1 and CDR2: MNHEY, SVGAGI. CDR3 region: CASSYSGLGETQYF. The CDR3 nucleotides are TGTGCCAGCAGTTACTCGGGGTTGGGGGAGACCCAGTACTTC.

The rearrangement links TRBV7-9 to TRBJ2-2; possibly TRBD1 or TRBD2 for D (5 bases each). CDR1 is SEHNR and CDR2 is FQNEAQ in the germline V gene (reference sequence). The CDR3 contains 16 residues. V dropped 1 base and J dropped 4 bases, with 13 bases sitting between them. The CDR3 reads CASSLVLRGATGELFF. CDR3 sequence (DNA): TGTGCCAGCAGCTTAGTCTTGCGAGGGGCCACCGGGGAGCTGTTTTTT. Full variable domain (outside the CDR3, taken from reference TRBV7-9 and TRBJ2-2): DTGVSQNPRHKITKRGQNVTFRCDPISEHNRLYWYRQTLGQGPEFLTYFQNEAQLEKSRLLSDRFSAERPKGSFSTLEIQRTEQGDSAMYLCASSLVLRGATGELFFGEGSRLTVL.

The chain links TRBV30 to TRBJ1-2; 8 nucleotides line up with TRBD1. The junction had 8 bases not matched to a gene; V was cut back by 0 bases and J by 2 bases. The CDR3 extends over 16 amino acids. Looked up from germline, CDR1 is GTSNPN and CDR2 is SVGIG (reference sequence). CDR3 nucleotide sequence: TGTGCCTGGAGTGTACGTCCGGGACAGGTGAACTATGGCTACACCTTC. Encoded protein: CAWSVRPGQVNYGYTF.

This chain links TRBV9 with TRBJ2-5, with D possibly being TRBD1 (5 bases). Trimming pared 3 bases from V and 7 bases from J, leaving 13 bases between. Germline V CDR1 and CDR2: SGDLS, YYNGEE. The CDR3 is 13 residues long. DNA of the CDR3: TGTGCCAGCAGCGCGACAGACACGGGGACCCAGTACTTC. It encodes CASSATDTGTQYF.

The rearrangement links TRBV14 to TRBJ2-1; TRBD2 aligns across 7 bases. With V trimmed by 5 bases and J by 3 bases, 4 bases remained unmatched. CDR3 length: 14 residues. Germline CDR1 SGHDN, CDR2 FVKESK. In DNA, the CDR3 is TGTGCCAGCAGCGCTAGCGGTCGCTACAATGAGCAGTTCTTC. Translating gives CASSASGRYNEQFF. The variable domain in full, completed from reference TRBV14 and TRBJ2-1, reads EAGVTQFPSHSVIEKGQTVTLRCDPISGHDNLYWYRRVMGKEIKFLLHFVKESKQDESGMPNNRFLAERTGGTYSTLKVQPAELEDSGVYFCASSASGRYNEQFFGPGTRLTVL.

The CDR3 spells CASSLALLGANVLTF. The CDR3 DNA follows: TGTGCCAGCAGCTTGGCGTTGCTAGGGGCCAACGTCCTGACTTTC. The chain is built from TRBV5-6 and TRBJ2-6; D ambiguous. Trimming took 0 bases from V and 4 from J, leaving 8 bases between them. Germline values: CDR1 SGHDT, CDR2 YYEEEE. CDR3 length: 15 residues.

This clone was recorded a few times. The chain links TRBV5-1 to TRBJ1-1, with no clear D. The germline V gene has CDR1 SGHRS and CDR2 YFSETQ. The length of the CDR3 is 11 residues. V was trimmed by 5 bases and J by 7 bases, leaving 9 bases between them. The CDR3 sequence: CASSGRYEAFF. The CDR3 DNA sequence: TGCGCCAGCAGTGGACGGTATGAAGCTTTCTTT.

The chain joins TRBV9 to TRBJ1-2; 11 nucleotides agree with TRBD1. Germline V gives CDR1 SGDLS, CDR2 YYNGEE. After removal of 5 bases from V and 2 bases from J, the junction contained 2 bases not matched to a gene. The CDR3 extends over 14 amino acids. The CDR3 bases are TGTGCCAGCAGGGGACAGGGGGAAAACTATGGCTACACCTTC. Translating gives CASRGQGENYGYTF.

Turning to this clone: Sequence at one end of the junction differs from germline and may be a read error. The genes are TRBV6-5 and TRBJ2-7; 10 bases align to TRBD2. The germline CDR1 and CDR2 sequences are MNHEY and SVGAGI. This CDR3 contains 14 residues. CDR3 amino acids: CAISTTSGSYEQYF. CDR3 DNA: TGTGCCATCAGTACGACTAGCGGGTCCTACGAGCAGTACTTC.